This TCR beta chain stems from a study of cytomegalovirus exposure and HLA in healthy donors. Background on the study: Genotyping showed roughly 76% of 350 to 400 donors falling in the Caucasian-associated ancestry cluster.

Looked up from germline, CDR1 is MGHRA and CDR2 is YSYEKL. Trimming stripped 1 base from V and 8 bases from J, with 18 bases between. The CDR3 contains 16 residues. The PCR had 60 Vbeta and 13 Jbeta primers. Using immunoSEQ multiplex PCR, the repertoire was profiled, and TCRdb retains in-frame clones only, with some absent. The sample holds 120,000 to 150,000 clones, 60% to 80% seen once. Study-wide points: The productive fraction for most TCR beta V segments was about 87% or about 30% in an earlier analysis.

This cohort consisted of healthy bone marrow donors. Points on this clone: Antigen specificity is unknown.

The sequence derives from a woman between 40 and 55 years old in good health and CMV-seropositive. J is TRBJ2-1 and V is TRBV4-1; possible D gene TRBD2, 6 bases. Material for sequencing was PBMCs. CDR3 bases: TGCGCCAGCAGCCAAGTATCGGGAGTAGCAGGAGATGAGCAGTTCTTC. As protein: CASSQVSGVAGDEQFF.